This TCR beta chain was retrieved from a study of Graves' ophthalmopathy and Graves' hyperthyroidism. For repertoire sequencing, the TCR beta CDR3 regions were amplified from RNA transcripts. The library came from an HTBI-primed first-round RT-PCR and a second-round multiplex PCR. TCRdb ran MiXCR on the multiplex PCR reads and lists one entry per CDR3 protein. The sample lists some 370,000 distinct CDR3 sequences, about a sixth occurring once. From germline, CDR1 is DFQATT and CDR2 SNEGSKA (reference sequence). The V end was cut by 0 bases, the J end by 6 bases, with 15 bases between. CDR3 length: 15 amino acids. This clonotype was found many times. Stable hyperthyroidism was defined by absence of ophthalmopathy within 18 months of follow-up.

This sequence joins TRBV20-1 and TRBJ1-5; perhaps TRBD1 as D (6 bases). Sequencing was performed on peripheral blood. The receptor's source is an adult woman with stable Graves' hyperthyroidism. The CDR3 protein is CSAREIGGGGQPQHF. CDR3 DNA: TGCAGTGCTAGAGAGATTGGAGGAGGGGGTCAGCCCCAGCATTTT.